This TCR beta chain stems from a study of cytomegalovirus exposure and HLA in healthy donors. Background on the study: Earlier, 150 million to 200 million T cells were analyzed, and some 120 million unique TCR beta sequences were found among them. Around 80 million unique TCR sequences came from HLA-typed donors in an early release.

PCR used 60 Vbeta primers and 13 Jbeta primers. Measured with immunoSEQ multiplex PCR; TCRdb has only the in-frame clones, and not every one. The table has 100,000 to 150,000 clones, 75% to 85% seen once; the top ten hold roughly 2%. With regard to this clone: The antigen is not known.

Trimming stripped 7 bases from V and 2 bases from J, with 17 bases between. The germline CDR1 and CDR2 sequences are SGHAT and FQNNGV. The CDR3 spans 16 residues. General observations from the study: As a later analysis showed, several of the most significant clusters appeared to be linked to common viral pathogens.

Material for sequencing was PBMCs. The chain uses TRBV11-2 and TRBJ2-2; tentative D call: TRBD2 (5 bases). This receptor was obtained from a man aged 18 to 35 in good health and CMV-seronegative. The CDR3 loop is CASTHSPGINTGELFF. CDR3 DNA sequence: TGTGCCAGCACCCACAGTCCGGGAATAAACACCGGGGAGCTGTTTTTT.